Detailed here is one T cell receptor beta chain. What it binds is not known. The source of the sample is a study of blood T cells in healthy people across ages. Overall study results and limits: Age advanced and TCR beta diversity per million T cells fell, roughly linearly. Shifts in expanded clonotypes may have been confounded by donor CMV status, which was unknown.

Germline V gene sequence: CDR1 MDHEN, CDR2 SYDVKM. The CDR3 runs to 15 residues. Trimming shortened V by 5 bases and J by 8 bases, and 16 bases separated the two germline ends. A second 7 to 11 cycle PCR used barcoded and J-beta primers. Using its own MiXCR run on the 5' RACE reads, TCRdb lists one record per CDR3 protein. The table records about 640,000 distinct CDR3 sequences, 45% to 65% of them present only once. For every donor, a draw yielded around 10 milliliters of peripheral blood. Sequencing used blood. This sequence joins TRBV28 and TRBJ1-6; D not certain. The sequence derives from a man aged 60 to 75 in good health. CDR3 bases: TGTGCCAGCAGTGTGAGGTGGGCAGCTTATTCACCCCTCCACTTT. Protein: CASSVRWAAYSPLHF.